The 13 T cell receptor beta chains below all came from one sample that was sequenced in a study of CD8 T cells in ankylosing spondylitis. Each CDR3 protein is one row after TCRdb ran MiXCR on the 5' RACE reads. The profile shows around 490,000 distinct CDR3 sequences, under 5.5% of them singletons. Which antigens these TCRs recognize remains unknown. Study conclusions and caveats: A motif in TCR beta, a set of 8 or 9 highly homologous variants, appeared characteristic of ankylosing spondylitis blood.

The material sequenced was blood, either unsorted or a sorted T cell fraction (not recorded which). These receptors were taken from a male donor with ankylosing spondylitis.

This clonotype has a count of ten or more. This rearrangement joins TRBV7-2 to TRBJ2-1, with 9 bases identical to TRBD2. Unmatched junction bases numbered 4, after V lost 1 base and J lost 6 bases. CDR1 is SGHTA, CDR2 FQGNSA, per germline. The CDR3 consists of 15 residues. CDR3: CASSLVGGGANEQFF. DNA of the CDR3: TGTGCCAGCAGCTTAGTAGGCGGGGGGGCCAATGAGCAGTTCTTC. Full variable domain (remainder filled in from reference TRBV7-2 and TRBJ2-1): GAGVSQSPSNKVTEKGKDVELRCDPISGHTALYWYRQSLGQGLEFLIYFQGNSAPDKSGLPSDRFSAERTGGSVSTLTIQRTQQEDSAVYLCASSLVGGGANEQFFGPGTRLTVL.

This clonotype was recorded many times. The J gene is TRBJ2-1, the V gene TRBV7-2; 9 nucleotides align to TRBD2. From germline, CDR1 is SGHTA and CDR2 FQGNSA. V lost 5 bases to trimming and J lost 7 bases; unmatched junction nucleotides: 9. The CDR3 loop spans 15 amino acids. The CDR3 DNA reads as TGTGCCAGCAGCCCACACCTTAGCGGGGGAAATGAGCAGTTCTTC. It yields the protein CASSPHLSGGNEQFF.

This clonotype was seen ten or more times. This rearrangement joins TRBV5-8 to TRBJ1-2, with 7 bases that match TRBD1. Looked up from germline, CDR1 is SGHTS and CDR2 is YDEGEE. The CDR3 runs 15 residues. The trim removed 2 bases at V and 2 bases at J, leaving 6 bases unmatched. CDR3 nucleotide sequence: TGTGCCAGCAGCTTCCGACAGGGAGACAACTATGGCTACACCTTC. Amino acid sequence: CASSFRQGDNYGYTF.

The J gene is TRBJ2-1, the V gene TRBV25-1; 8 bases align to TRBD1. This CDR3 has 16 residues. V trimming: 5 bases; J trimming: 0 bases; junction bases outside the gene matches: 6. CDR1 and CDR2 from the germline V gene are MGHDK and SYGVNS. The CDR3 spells CASSSWTGSSYNEQFF. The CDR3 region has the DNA TGTGCCAGCAGTTCTTGGACAGGGAGCTCCTACAATGAGCAGTTCTTC.

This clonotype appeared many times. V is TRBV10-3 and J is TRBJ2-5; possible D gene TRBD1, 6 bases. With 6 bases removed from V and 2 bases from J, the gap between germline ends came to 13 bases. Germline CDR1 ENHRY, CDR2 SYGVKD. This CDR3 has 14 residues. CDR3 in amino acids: CAISARGQQETQYF. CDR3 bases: TGTGCCATCAGCGCTCGTGGACAGCAAGAGACCCAGTACTTC.

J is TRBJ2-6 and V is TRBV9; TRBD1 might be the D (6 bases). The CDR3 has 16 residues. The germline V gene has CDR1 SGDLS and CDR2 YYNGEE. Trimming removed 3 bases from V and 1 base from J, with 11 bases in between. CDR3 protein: CASSGTATSGANVLTF. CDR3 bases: TGTGCCAGCAGCGGGACAGCCACGTCTGGGGCCAACGTCCTGACTTTC.

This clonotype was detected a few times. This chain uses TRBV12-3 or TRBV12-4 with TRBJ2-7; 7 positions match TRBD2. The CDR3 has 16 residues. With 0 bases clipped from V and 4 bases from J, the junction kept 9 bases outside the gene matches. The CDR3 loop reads CASSLAKGEGYYEQYF. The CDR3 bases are TGTGCCAGCAGTTTAGCGAAAGGGGAGGGGTATTACGAGCAGTACTTC.

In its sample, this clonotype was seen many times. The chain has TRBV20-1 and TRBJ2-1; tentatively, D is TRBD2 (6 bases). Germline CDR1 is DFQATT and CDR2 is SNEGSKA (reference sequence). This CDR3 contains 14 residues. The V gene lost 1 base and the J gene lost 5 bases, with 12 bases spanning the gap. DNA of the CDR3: TGCAGTGCTAGAGTTCGGGAGTGGGACAATGAGCAGTTCTTC. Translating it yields CSARVREWDNEQFF.

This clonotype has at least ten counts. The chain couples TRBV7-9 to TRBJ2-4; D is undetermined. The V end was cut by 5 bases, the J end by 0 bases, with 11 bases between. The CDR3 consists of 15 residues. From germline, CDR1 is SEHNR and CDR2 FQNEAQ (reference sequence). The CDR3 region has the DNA TGTGCCAGCAGCAGGCACAGCCTAGCCAAAAACATTCAGTACTTC. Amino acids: CASSRHSLAKNIQYF.

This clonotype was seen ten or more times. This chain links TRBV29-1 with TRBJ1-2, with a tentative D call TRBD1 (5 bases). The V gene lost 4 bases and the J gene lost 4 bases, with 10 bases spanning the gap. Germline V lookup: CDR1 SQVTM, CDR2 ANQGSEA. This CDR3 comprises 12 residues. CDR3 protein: CSVGGDGYGYTF. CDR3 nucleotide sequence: TGCAGCGTTGGAGGGGATGGCTATGGCTACACCTTC.

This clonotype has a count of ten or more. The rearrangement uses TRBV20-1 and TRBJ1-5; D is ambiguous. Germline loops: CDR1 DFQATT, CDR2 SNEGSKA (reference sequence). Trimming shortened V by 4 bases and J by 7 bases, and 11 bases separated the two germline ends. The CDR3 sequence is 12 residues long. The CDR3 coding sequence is TGCAGTGCTAACAGCTTGGGCCAGCCCCAGCATTTT. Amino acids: CSANSLGQPQHF.

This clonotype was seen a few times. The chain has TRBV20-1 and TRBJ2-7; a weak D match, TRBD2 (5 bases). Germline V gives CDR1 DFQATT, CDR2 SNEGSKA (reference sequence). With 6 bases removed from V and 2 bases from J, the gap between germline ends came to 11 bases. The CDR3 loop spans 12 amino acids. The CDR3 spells CSAAPGTYEQYF. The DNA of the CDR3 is TGCAGTGCGGCCCCGGGGACCTACGAGCAGTACTTC.

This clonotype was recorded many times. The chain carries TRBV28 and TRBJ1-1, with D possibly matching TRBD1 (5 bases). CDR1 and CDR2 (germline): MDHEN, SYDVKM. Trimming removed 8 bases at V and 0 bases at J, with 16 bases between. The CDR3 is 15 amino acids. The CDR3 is CASGVGGYMNTEAFF. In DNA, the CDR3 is TGTGCCAGCGGGGTGGGGGGGTACATGAACACTGAAGCTTTCTTT.